The following is a T cell receptor (beta chain) sequence with its context. Its antigen is not known. The data originate from a study of Ad26.COV2.S vaccination and SARS-CoV-2 variants. About the research overall: Donor got 5x10^10 or 1x10^11 viral particles of Ad26.COV2.S.

Treatment described: some 20 received Ad26.COV2.S at low or high dose, single or two shots; about 5 received placebo; per-sample allocation not given. All samples were drawn on day 63, counting from the first vaccine or placebo injection. An Ad26 vector expressing Wuhan-strain SARS-CoV-2 spike constituted the vaccine. Trimming shortened V by 4 bases and J by 0 bases, and 1 base separated the two germline ends. Germline lookup yields CDR1 SQVTM and CDR2 ANQGSEA. The CDR3 extends over 11 amino acids. Study conclusions and caveats: For non-spike TCRs, breadth in vaccine recipients resembled that in placebo recipients. Marked by substantial breadth, spike-specific CD8+ and CD4+ T cell responses were reportedly seen after vaccination.

Using immunoSEQ multiplex PCR, the repertoire was profiled, and TCRdb retains in-frame clones only, with some absent. The sample has 350,000 to 500,000 clones, around 90% seen once. The chain joins TRBV29-1 to TRBJ1-3; D gene unclear. Material: peripheral blood, obtained in a trial of Ad26.COV2.S vaccine versus placebo. The receptor's source is a person between 18 and 59 years old who received the Ad26.COV2.S COVID-19 vaccine or a placebo. The DNA for the CDR3 is TGCAGCGTTGTCTCTGGAAACACCATATATTTT. Encoded protein: CSVVSGNTIYF.